A single sample gave rise to the 10 T cell receptor beta chains below, sequenced in a study of CD8+ T cells in alopecia areata. Treatment denoted: oral pan-JAK inhibitor, 5-10 mg twice daily. cDNA prepared by RNA extraction and subsequent reverse transcription served as the template for sequencing. TCRdb keeps only in-frame clones here, not all; method: immunoSEQ multiplex PCR. The repertoire has tens of thousands of clones, around three quarters of them found once; the top ten carry 15% to 20%. Source: CD8+ T cells sorted from blood, taken at week 44, from a patient treated with tofacitinib. The receptors here all came from a human donor with alopecia areata.

This chain joins TRBV11-2 and TRBJ2-3; 13 bases agree with TRBD2. The germline gives CDR1 SGHAT, CDR2 FQNNGV. This CDR3 has 18 residues. J lost 5 bases, V lost 8 bases, and 16 bases had no gene match. The chain's CDR3 is CASSRGRLAGGREDTQYF. The CDR3 region has the DNA TGTGCCAGCTCCCGGGGGAGACTAGCGGGGGGTCGTGAAGATACGCAGTATTTT.

V usage is TRBV28 and J usage is TRBJ2-3, with D unresolved. CDR3 length equals 17 residues. Germline values: CDR1 MDHEN, CDR2 SYDVKM. Deletions cut 5 bases from V and 2 bases from J, with 20 bases between. This CDR3 reads CASSDPRQKIPTDTQYF. CDR3 in DNA: TGTGCCAGCAGTGATCCCCGACAAAAAATACCCACAGATACGCAGTATTTT.

V gene TRBV4-3 combines with J gene TRBJ2-2; 11 nucleotides match TRBD1. Unmatched junction bases numbered 4, after V lost 3 bases and J lost 7 bases. Germline values: CDR1 LGHNA, CDR2 YSLEER. This CDR3 comprises 15 residues. The CDR3 DNA reads as TGCGCCAGCAGCCAGGGGACAGGGGGTTACGGGGAGCTGTTTTTT. Translation: CASSQGTGGYGELFF.

This clone was seen only once. The J gene is TRBJ1-1, the V gene TRBV19; D uncertain. From germline, CDR1 is LNHDA and CDR2 SQIVND (reference sequence). The ends were cut back, 6 bases at V and 0 bases at J, with 8 bases in the middle. CDR3 length: 13 residues. The CDR3 DNA reads as TGTGCCAGTAGCGTAACGATGAACACTGAAGCTTTCTTT. As protein: CASSVTMNTEAFF.

The chain recombines TRBV9 with TRBJ1-4; 8 positions match TRBD1. This CDR3 contains 15 residues. J gave up 6 bases and V 4 bases, and 8 bases lay outside the gene matches. CDR1 and CDR2 from the germline V gene are SGDLS and YYNGEE. The chain's CDR3 is CASSPEQGGYEKLFF. DNA for the CDR3: TGTGCCAGCAGCCCAGAACAGGGGGGATATGAAAAACTGTTTTTT.

CDR3: CASSPGLGGELFF. The CDR3 region has the DNA TGTGCCAGTAGTCCCGGACTGGGCGGGGAGCTGTTTTTT. The J gene is TRBJ2-2, the V gene TRBV19, with D possibly being TRBD2 (5 bases). Trimming removed 5 bases at V and 7 bases at J, with 11 bases between. CDR3 length: 13 amino acids. Germline loops: CDR1 LNHDA, CDR2 SQIVND (reference sequence).

V usage is TRBV9 and J usage is TRBJ1-1; D ambiguous. V lost 3 bases to trimming and J lost 0 bases, with 6 bases between them. Germline V gives CDR1 SGDLS, CDR2 YYNGEE. The CDR3 totals 13 residues. The CDR3 protein is CASSAYLNTEAFF. DNA of the CDR3: TGTGCCAGCAGCGCCTACCTGAACACTGAAGCTTTCTTT. Full variable domain (remainder filled in from reference TRBV9 and TRBJ1-1): DSGVTQTPKHLITATGQRVTLRCSPRSGDLSVYWYQQSLDQGLQFLIQYYNGEERAKGNILERFSAQQFPDLHSELNLSSLELGDSALYFCASSAYLNTEAFFGQGTRLTVV.

This clone was picked up one time. The V gene is TRBV10-2, the J gene TRBJ1-4; 7 bases are a match to TRBD1. Germline V gene sequence: CDR1 WSHSY, CDR2 SAAADI. The length of the CDR3 is 14 residues. V shed 4 bases and J 5 bases; nucleotides not matched to a gene: 4. The DNA of the CDR3 is TGCGCCAGCAGTGCCTGGGACAGCAATGAAAAACTGTTTTTT. This gives the protein CASSAWDSNEKLFF.

J is TRBJ1-4 and V is TRBV29-1, with TRBD1 identical over 7 bases. Germline loops: CDR1 SQVTM, CDR2 ANQGSEA. The CDR3 runs to 14 residues. J gave up 4 bases and V 6 bases, and 8 bases lay outside the gene matches. CDR3 DNA: TGCAGCGTCTACGACAGGGCCGTTAATGAAAAACTGTTTTTT. It specifies CSVYDRAVNEKLFF.

As for this clone: The junction differs from germline at one of its ends, possibly a read error. Other nucleotide sequences in the sample specify the same CDR3. V gene TRBV30 combines with J gene TRBJ1-1; D is undetermined. The germline gives CDR1 GTSNPN, CDR2 SVGIG (reference sequence). The CDR3 length is 14 residues. DNA for the CDR3: TGCGCCTGGAGTATCAGTATAGATCGAACTGAAGCTTTCTTT. Its protein product is CAWSISIDRTEAFF.